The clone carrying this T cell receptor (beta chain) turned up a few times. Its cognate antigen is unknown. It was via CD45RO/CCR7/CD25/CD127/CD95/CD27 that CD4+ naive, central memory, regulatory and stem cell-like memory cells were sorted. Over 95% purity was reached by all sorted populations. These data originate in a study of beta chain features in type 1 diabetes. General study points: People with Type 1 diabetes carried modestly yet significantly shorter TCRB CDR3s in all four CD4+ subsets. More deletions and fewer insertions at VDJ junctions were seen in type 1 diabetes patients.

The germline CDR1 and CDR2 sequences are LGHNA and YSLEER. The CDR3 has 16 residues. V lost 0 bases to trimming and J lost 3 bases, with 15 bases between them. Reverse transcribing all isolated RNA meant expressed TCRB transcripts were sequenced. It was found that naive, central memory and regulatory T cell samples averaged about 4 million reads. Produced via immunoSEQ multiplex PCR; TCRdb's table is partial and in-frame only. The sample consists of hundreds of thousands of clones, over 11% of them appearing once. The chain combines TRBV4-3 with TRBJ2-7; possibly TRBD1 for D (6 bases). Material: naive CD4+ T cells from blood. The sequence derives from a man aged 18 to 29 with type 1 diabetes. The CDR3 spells CASSQDSSGAVYEQYF. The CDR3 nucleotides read TGCGCCAGCAGCCAAGACTCATCAGGGGCAGTCTACGAGCAGTACTTC.